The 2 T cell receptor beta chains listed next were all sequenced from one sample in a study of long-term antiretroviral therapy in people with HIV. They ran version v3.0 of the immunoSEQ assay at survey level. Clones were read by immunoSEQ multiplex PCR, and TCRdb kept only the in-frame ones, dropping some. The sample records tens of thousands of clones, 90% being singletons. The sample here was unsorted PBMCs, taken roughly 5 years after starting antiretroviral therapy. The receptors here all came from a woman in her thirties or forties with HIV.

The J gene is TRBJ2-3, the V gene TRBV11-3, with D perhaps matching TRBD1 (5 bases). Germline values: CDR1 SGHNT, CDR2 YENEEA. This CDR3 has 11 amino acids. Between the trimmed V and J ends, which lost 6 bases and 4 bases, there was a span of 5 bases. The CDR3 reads CASRGPDTQYF. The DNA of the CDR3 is TGTGCCAGCAGGGGGCCAGATACGCAGTATTTT.

The CDR3 loop is CASSLQGAFTHEQFF. The CDR3 DNA sequence: TGTGCCAGCAGCTTACAGGGGGCTTTTACCCATGAGCAGTTCTTC. The chain joins TRBV13 to TRBJ2-1; 8 nucleotides align to TRBD1. Germline CDR1 reads PRHDT; CDR2 reads FYEKMQ (reference sequence). V gave up 2 bases and J gave up 8 bases; unmatched junction bases: 8. This CDR3 is 15 amino acids long.